This T cell receptor (beta chain) comes out of a study of T cells expressing NK-cell markers. Study-level information: Investigators obtained TCR beta repertoires from sorted CD3+CD56+NKG2C+, CD3+CD56+NKG2C- and CD3+CD56-NKG2C+ T cells.

CDR3 size: 14 residues. TCRdb reprocessed the 5' RACE reads; each CDR3 protein has one entry and no DNA is given. The table for this sample gives about 460,000 distinct CDR3 sequences. General observations from the study: Dominant NKG2C+ clonotypes made up about 1.0-7.0% of CD8+ T cells in roughly six donors. The study found these clonotypes also leading the CD3+CD56-NKG2C+ fraction in a few donors.

Turning to this clonotype: No antigen is known for it.

The sample consisted of blood T cells: a sorted CD56 or NKG2C T cell subset, CD4+ or CD8+ T cells, or bulk PBMC T cells (not recorded which). The source of this sequence is a woman aged 45-65 years in good health. The rearrangement uses TRBV21-1 and TRBJ1-2; checking the TCRdb D call of TRBD1 is not possible without DNA. TRBV21-1 is listed as a pseudogene. The chain's CDR3 is CASSKVHRVYGYTF.